What follows are 12 T cell receptor beta chains derived from one specimen sequenced in a study of long-term antiretroviral therapy in people with HIV. Assay version v3.0 of immunoSEQ was used, and it was run at survey level. Here immunoSEQ multiplex PCR was the method, and the copy in TCRdb shows in-frame clones only, minus some. The sample gives under 15,000 clones, 88% of which show up once; 22% is in the top ten. The input for sequencing was unsorted PBMCs, taken 2.1 years after starting antiretroviral therapy. The receptors come from a woman in her thirties or forties with HIV.

Worth noting for this clone: Additional DNA sequences in this sample encode the identical CDR3. V and J are TRBV5-1 and TRBJ2-3; D possibly uses TRBD1 or TRBD2 (6 bases each). V was shortened by 1 base and J by 2 bases, with 11 bases between the two germline ends. Per the germline V gene, CDR1 is SGHRS and CDR2 is YFSETQ. This CDR3 comprises 15 residues. The CDR3 nucleotides are TGCGCCAGCAGCTTGTCCGGGGGCGCCACAGATACGCAGTATTTT. It specifies CASSLSGGATDTQYF. The full variable domain, completed using reference TRBV5-1 and TRBJ2-3, is KAGVTQTPRYLIKTRGQQVTLSCSPISGHRSVSWYQQTPGQGLQFLFEYFSETQRNKGNFPGRFSGRQFSNSRSEMNVSTLELGDSALYLCASSLSGGATDTQYFGPGTRLTVL.

This clone rates as medium-sized (0.01 to 0.1%). The chain is built from TRBV5-8 and TRBJ2-7; D call uncertain. From germline, CDR1 is SGHTS and CDR2 YDEGEE. The CDR3 has 14 amino acids. The V end was cut by 0 bases, the J end by 5 bases, with 12 bases between. CDR3 coding DNA: TGTGCCAGCAGCTTGGACAGTTCTTTAGACGAGCAGTACTTC. Its translation is CASSLDSSLDEQYF.

This rearrangement joins TRBV27 to TRBJ1-2; a weak D match, TRBD1 (6 bases). The CDR3 totals 16 residues. Germline CDR1 is MNHEY and CDR2 is SMNVEV (reference sequence). V dropped 3 bases and J dropped 0 bases, with 14 bases sitting between them. This chain's CDR3 is CASSFLGRGPNYGYTF. CDR3 nucleotides: TGTGCCAGCAGTTTTTTGGGACGGGGGCCTAACTATGGCTACACCTTC.

V and J are TRBV19 and TRBJ1-1; D unresolved. CDR3 length equals 14 residues. Trimming stripped 5 bases from V and 4 bases from J, with 14 bases between. The germline gives CDR1 LNHDA, CDR2 SQIVND (reference sequence). The CDR3 DNA reads as TGTGCCAGTAGTCCCTTGGGTTTAGTCACTGAAGCTTTCTTT. Residues: CASSPLGLVTEAFF.

This clone was detected a few times. The chain couples TRBV11-2 to TRBJ1-1; the D is unclear. Trimming shortened V by 3 bases and J by 0 bases, and 8 bases separated the two germline ends. Germline lookup yields CDR1 SGHAT and CDR2 FQNNGV. This CDR3 is built from 14 residues. CDR3 sequence: CASSFAGMNTEAFF. As DNA, the CDR3 is TGTGCCAGCAGCTTCGCGGGGATGAACACTGAAGCTTTCTTT.

The chain is built from TRBV15 and TRBJ1-1; 9 nucleotides line up with TRBD1. The V gene end was trimmed by 0 bases and the J gene end by 4 bases; junction bases not matched to a gene: 6. The germline CDR1 and CDR2 sequences are LNHNV and YYDKDF (reference sequence). This CDR3 has 16 amino acids. Written as DNA, the CDR3 is TGTGCCACCAGCAGAGATCTGGGACAGGGAGGCACTGAAGCTTTCTTT. Translating it yields CATSRDLGQGGTEAFF.

As for this clone: The germline gene is not matched at one end of the junction; a read error may be the cause. The chain is built from TRBV6-1 and TRBJ2-5, with 7 bases matching TRBD1. This CDR3 has 12 residues. Germline values: CDR1 MNHNS, CDR2 SASEGT. The CDR3 sequence is CASSGINRGGHF. The CDR3 coding sequence is TGTGCCAGCTCAGGGATTAACAGGGGTGGCCACTTC.

The chain links TRBV5-5 to TRBJ1-3, with a weak D call TRBD1 (5 bases). The CDR3 contains 15 residues. Germline V lookup: CDR1 SGHKS, CDR2 YYEKEE (reference sequence). V lost 3 bases and J lost 7, with 17 bases in between. CDR3 in DNA: TGTGCCAGCAGCTGGAAGGATGGGGGACGGAACACCATATATTTT. Protein sequence: CASSWKDGGRNTIYF.

This chain uses TRBV7-9 with TRBJ2-1; D gene uncertain. Germline-derived CDR1 and CDR2 are SEHNR and FQNEAQ (reference sequence). This CDR3 region has 14 residues. Trimming took off 1 base at V and 6 bases at J, with 10 bases between the two ends. CDR3 protein: CASSLGGFGNEQFF. In DNA, the CDR3 is TGTGCCAGCAGCTTAGGCGGATTCGGCAATGAGCAGTTCTTC.

This sequence joins TRBV7-2 and TRBJ2-5; 8 positions match TRBD2. CDR1 is SGHTA and CDR2 is FQGNSA in the germline V gene. The CDR3 runs 16 residues. V shed 5 bases and J 3 bases; nucleotides not matched to a gene: 11. CDR3 sequence reads: CASSPIAGRGKETQYF. For the CDR3, the DNA is TGTGCCAGCAGCCCCATAGCGGGGCGGGGAAAAGAGACCCAGTACTTC.

This clone was seen a handful of times. The gene calls are TRBV10-1 and TRBJ1-1; the D is unclear. V lost 7 bases and J 3 bases, leaving 9 bases between the germline ends. From germline, CDR1 is WNHNN and CDR2 SYGVQD (reference sequence). The CDR3 is 12 residues long. CDR3 sequence: CASIAVHTEAFF. As DNA, the CDR3 is TGCGCCAGCATTGCGGTTCACACTGAAGCTTTCTTT.

The chain links TRBV27 to TRBJ2-3; perhaps TRBD1 as D (6 bases). Trimming removed 3 bases from V and 4 bases from J, with 11 bases in between. CDR1 and CDR2 from the germline V gene are MNHEY and SMNVEV (reference sequence). The CDR3 has 14 amino acids. CDR3 bases: TGTGCCAGCAGTTTCGCAGGGGCCCCAGATACGCAGTATTTT. This translates into CASSFAGAPDTQYF.